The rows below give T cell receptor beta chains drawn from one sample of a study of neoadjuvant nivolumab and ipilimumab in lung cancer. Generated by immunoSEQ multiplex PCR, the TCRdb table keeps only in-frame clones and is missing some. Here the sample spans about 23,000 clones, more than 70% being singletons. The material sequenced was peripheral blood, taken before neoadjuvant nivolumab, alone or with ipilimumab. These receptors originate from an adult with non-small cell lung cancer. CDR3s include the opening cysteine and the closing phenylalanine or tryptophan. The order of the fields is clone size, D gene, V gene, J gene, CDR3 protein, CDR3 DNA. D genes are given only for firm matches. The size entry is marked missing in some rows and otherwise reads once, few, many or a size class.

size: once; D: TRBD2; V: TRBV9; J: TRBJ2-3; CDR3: CASSVLGAGGPTDTQYF; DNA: TGTGCCAGCAGCGTCCTAGGGGCGGGAGGGCCCACAGATACGCAGTATTTT
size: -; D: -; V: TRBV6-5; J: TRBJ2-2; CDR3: CASSYWGDSTGELFF; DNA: TGTGCCAGCAGTTACTGGGGGGACTCCACCGGGGAGCTGTTTTTT
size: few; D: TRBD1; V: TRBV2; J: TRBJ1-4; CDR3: CASRGTGDSNEKLFF; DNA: TGTGCCAGCAGGGGGACAGGGGATTCAAATGAAAAACTGTTTTTT
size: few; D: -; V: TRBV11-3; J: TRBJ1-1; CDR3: CASSLVGRNTEAFF; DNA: TGTGCCAGCAGCTTAGTAGGCAGGAACACTGAAGCTTTCTTT
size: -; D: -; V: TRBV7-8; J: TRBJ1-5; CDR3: CASSLRDQPQHF; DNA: TGTGCCAGCAGCTTAAGGGATCAGCCCCAGCATTTT
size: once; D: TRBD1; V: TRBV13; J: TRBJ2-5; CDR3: CATTGGRRQETQYF; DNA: TGTGCCACCACAGGGGGCAGGAGGCAAGAGACCCAGTACTTC
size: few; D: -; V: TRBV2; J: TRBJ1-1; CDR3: CASREGTSGGAFF; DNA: TGTGCCAGCAGGGAAGGGACTAGTGGGGGCGCTTTCTTT
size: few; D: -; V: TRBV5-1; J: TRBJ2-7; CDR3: CASSFTVSYEQYF; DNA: TGCGCCAGCAGCTTTACAGTTTCCTACGAGCAGTACTTC
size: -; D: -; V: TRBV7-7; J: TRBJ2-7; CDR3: CASSLGRGQSYEQYF; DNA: TGTGCTAGCAGCTTAGGGCGGGGACAGTCGTACGAGCAGTACTTC
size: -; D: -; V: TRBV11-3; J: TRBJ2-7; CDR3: CASSSRSLSFYEQYF; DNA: TGTGCCAGCAGCTCGCGGTCGCTGAGCTTCTACGAGCAGTACTTC
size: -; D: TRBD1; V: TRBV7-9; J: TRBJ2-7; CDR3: CASSSRQGAVVYEQYF; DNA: TGTGCCAGCAGCAGCCGACAGGGGGCGGTTGTCTACGAGCAGTACTTC
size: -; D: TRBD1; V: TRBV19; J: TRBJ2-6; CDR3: CASSRTGKSGANVLTF; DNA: TGTGCCAGTAGTAGGACAGGGAAGTCTGGGGCCAACGTCCTGACTTTC
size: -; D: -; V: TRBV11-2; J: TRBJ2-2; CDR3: CASSFGAAGSGELFF; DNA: TGTGCCAGCAGCTTCGGGGCAGCTGGTTCCGGGGAGCTGTTTTTT
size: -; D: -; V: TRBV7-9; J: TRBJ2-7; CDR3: CASSLAQHGTSTYEQYF; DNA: TGTGCCAGCAGCTTAGCGCAACACGGGACATCCACCTACGAGCAGTACTTC
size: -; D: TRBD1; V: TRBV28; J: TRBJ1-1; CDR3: CASSATTGLDTEAFF; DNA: TGTGCCAGCAGTGCCACGACAGGGCTGGACACTGAAGCTTTCTTT
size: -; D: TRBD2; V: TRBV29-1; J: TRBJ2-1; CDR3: CSAGGSPNEQFF; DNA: TGCAGCGCGGGGGGGAGTCCCAATGAGCAGTTCTTC
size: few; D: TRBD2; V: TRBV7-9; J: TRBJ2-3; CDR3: CASSRSSGSGIGETQYF; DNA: TGTGCCAGCAGCAGATCCAGCGGGAGCGGTATCGGCGAAACGCAGTATTTT
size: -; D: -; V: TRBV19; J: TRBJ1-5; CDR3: CASRQSGQVSNQPQHF; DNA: TGTGCCAGTAGGCAAAGCGGGCAGGTTAGCAATCAGCCCCAGCATTTT
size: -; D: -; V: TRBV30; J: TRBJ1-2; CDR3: CAWSPSNEVPGYTF; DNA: TGTGCCTGGAGCCCCTCCAACGAGGTCCCAGGCTACACCTTC
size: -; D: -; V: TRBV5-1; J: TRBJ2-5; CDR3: CASRPTGGPPQETQYF; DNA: TGCGCCAGCAGACCGACGGGGGGCCCCCCGCAAGAGACCCAGTACTTC
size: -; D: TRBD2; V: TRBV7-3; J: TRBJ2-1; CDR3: CASSASGLAGNEQFF; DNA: TGTGCCAGCAGCGCGTCGGGACTAGCGGGGAATGAGCAGTTCTTC
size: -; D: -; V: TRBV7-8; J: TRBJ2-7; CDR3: CASSSRGGPLEQYF; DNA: TGTGCCAGCAGCTCTAGGGGGGGCCCGCTCGAGCAGTACTTC